This T cell receptor (beta chain) was sequenced for a study of shared clonotypes between healthy human individuals. General study points: Since donors were few, the genetic and exposure-history diversity represented was limited.

Profiled with immunoSEQ multiplex PCR; TCRdb holds only in-frame clones, not every one. The sample has over a million clones, approximately 78% seen once. To note about this clone: What it recognizes is unknown.

CDR1 is SNHLY, CDR2 FYNNEI, per germline. The CDR3 loop spans 14 amino acids. V shed 3 bases, J shed 5 bases, and the junction held 1 base outside the gene matches. The TCR sequence derives from a man aged 18 to 30 in good health. Some clones in this sample may be carry-over from other donors' samples. Sample: memory CD4+ T cells from PBMCs. Documented subset: CD45RA-negative fraction. V usage is TRBV2 and J usage is TRBJ2-1; 10 positions match TRBD2. CDR3 DNA sequence: TGTGCCAGCAGTGATGGACTAGCGGACAATGAGCAGTTCTTC. This encodes CASSDGLADNEQFF.